A single sample gave rise to the 28 T cell receptor beta chains below, sequenced in a study of blood T cells in healthy people across ages. For the second PCR, which ran for about 7 to 11 cycles, a sample-barcoded 5' primer and a J-beta primer mix were used. One entry per CDR3 protein, called by TCRdb with MiXCR from the 5' RACE reads. The table shows roughly 800,000 distinct CDR3 sequences, with around 25% occurring only once. These data are also associated with another study on T cells of mothers and their children.

Material: blood. Receptors were obtained from a boy between 5 and 17 years old in good health.

A few counts support this clonotype. The rearrangement joins TRBV7-6 to TRBJ1-3, with a tentative D call TRBD1 (6 bases). In germline, CDR1 is SGHVS, CDR2 FNYEAQ. Trimming removed 7 bases at V and 0 bases at J, with 19 bases between. This CDR3 contains 17 residues. CDR3 residues: CASTDEGGQISGNTIYF. The CDR3 DNA reads TGTGCCAGCACTGACGAGGGGGGGCAAATCTCTGGAAACACCATATATTTT. The full variable domain, its missing parts supplied by reference TRBV7-6 and TRBJ1-3, is GAGVSQSPRYKVTKRGQDVALRCDPISGHVSLYWYRQALGQGPEFLTYFNYEAQQDKSGLPNDRFSAERPEGSISTLTIQRTEQRDSAMYRCASTDEGGQISGNTIYFGEGSWLTVV.

This clonotype was detected only a few times. The chain carries TRBV7-2 and TRBJ2-7; D is undetermined. Trimming took 6 bases from V and 2 from J, leaving 17 bases between them. The CDR3 spans 15 residues. Germline CDR1 SGHTA, CDR2 FQGNSA. Written as DNA, the CDR3 is TGTGCCAGCAGTCAAGACATAAGGGAAACCTACGAGCAGTACTTC. This translates into CASSQDIRETYEQYF.

This clonotype was seen more than once but under ten times. Being one base from a much bigger clone, this may be a read error. The chain uses TRBV18 and TRBJ2-5; no clear D gene. The CDR3 length is 12 residues. Germline CDR1 reads KGHSH; CDR2 reads LQKENI. The V end lost 1 base, the J end lost 4 bases, and 4 bases lay between the germline ends. The CDR3 region is CASSPHPETQYF. Written as DNA, the CDR3 is TGTGCCAGCTCACCACACCCAGAGACCCAGTACTTC.

The CDR3 reads CSAPRGVKPTDTQYF. The DNA for the CDR3 is TGCAGTGCCCCGCGGGGGGTGAAACCCACAGATACGCAGTATTTT. V gene TRBV20-1 combines with J gene TRBJ2-3; 8 bases line up with TRBD2. Looked up from germline, CDR1 is DFQATT and CDR2 is SNEGSKA (reference sequence). V lost 6 bases and J lost 2; bases outside the gene matches: 10. The CDR3 covers 15 residues.

Notes on this clonotype: A read error may account for a junction end that differs from germline. This rearrangement joins TRBV7-9 to TRBJ2-7; unclear D gene. The germline V gene has CDR1 SEHNR and CDR2 FQNEAQ (reference sequence). This CDR3 spans 12 amino acids. The CDR3: CASSLVNYEQYF. CDR3 DNA: TGCGCCAGCAGCTTGGTCAACTACGAGCAGTACTTC.

Points on this clonotype: At one end the junction does not follow the germline gene, possibly because of a read error. CDR3 nucleotides: TGTGCCAACAGTGAATGGGACCTAGGGGCGAACAAAAACATTCAGTACTTC. Residues: CANSEWDLGANKNIQYF. The V and J genes are TRBV2 and TRBJ2-4, with D perhaps assigned TRBD1 or TRBD2 (5 bases each). Germline lookup yields CDR1 SNHLY and CDR2 FYNNEI. This CDR3 spans 17 amino acids. Full variable domain (missing parts from reference TRBV2 and TRBJ2-4): EPEVTQTPSHQVTQMGQEVILRCVPISNHLYFYWYRQILGQKVEFLVSFYNNEISEKSEIFDDQFSVERPDGSNFTLKIRSTKLEDSAMYFCANSEWDLGANKNIQYFGAGTRLSVL.

Comments on this clonotype: An end of the junction does not agree with germline; a read error may underlie this. The chain employs TRBV5-1 and TRBJ2-2, with TRBD2 as a possible D gene (5 bases). CDR1 is SGHRS and CDR2 is YFSETQ in the germline V gene. CDR3 length: 17 residues. Here the CDR3 DNA reads TGCGCCACCAGCCTGAGGGCAGCGAGCCTGAACACCGGGGAGCTGTTTTTT. Encoded protein: CATSLRAASLNTGELFF.

The chain recombines TRBV25-1 with TRBJ1-2, with D unclear. Germline loops: CDR1 MGHDK, CDR2 SYGVNS. V shed 4 bases and J shed 3 bases, with 15 bases lying between them. The CDR3 extends over 15 amino acids. The CDR3 region is CASSGTLKADYGYTF. In nucleotides, the CDR3 is TGTGCCAGCAGTGGCACGCTCAAGGCTGACTATGGCTACACCTTC.

This clonotype was seen only a few times. The chain uses TRBV13 and TRBJ2-5, with D tentatively TRBD1 (6 bases). The V gene lost 3 bases and the J gene lost 2 bases, with 10 bases spanning the gap. Germline V gene sequence: CDR1 PRHDT, CDR2 FYEKMQ (reference sequence). The CDR3 contains 14 residues. The CDR3 coding sequence is TGTGCCAGCAGCTTCGGGACAAAGCAAGAGACCCAGTACTTC. Its protein product is CASSFGTKQETQYF.

The V gene is TRBV3-1, the J gene TRBJ1-2; D is unclear. V lost 4 bases and J 0 bases, leaving 15 bases between the germline ends. CDR1 and CDR2 (germline): LGHDT, YNNKEL (reference sequence). CDR3 length equals 16 residues. The CDR3 spells CASSRKLLDPNYGYTF. The CDR3 DNA is TGTGCCAGCAGCCGGAAACTGCTCGATCCTAACTATGGCTACACCTTC.

The rearrangement joins TRBV7-3 to TRBJ2-1, with TRBD2 matching 8 bases. The germline gives CDR1 SGHTA, CDR2 FQGTGA. Trimming at V came to 5 bases and at J to 0 bases, leaving 6 bases not matched to a gene. The CDR3 is 16 residues long. The CDR3 here is CASSNKRGSSYNEQFF. CDR3 DNA sequence: TGTGCCAGCAGCAATAAGCGGGGGAGCTCCTACAATGAGCAGTTCTTC.

CDR3 in amino acids: CASSQESAGKTQYF. The CDR3 region has the DNA TGTGCCAGCAGCCAAGAATCTGCAGGGAAGACCCAGTACTTC. This chain connects TRBV3-1 to TRBJ2-5; a possible D gene is TRBD1 (5 bases). The CDR3 has 14 amino acids. Germline lookup yields CDR1 LGHDT and CDR2 YNNKEL (reference sequence). V lost 0 bases and J 6 bases, leaving 11 bases between the germline ends.

This clonotype has just a few counts. The chain recombines TRBV29-1 with TRBJ2-5; tentative D call: TRBD2 (6 bases). There are 13 residues in the CDR3. V was shortened by 4 bases and J by 3 bases, with 12 bases between the two germline ends. CDR1 is SQVTM and CDR2 is ANQGSEA in the germline V gene. CDR3 region: CSVVAGPEETQYF. The CDR3 nucleotides read TGCAGCGTTGTTGCGGGACCCGAAGAGACCCAGTACTTC.

This clonotype has just a few counts. This CDR3 reads CASSQDRDFWETQYF. CDR3 nucleotide sequence: TGCGCCAGCAGCCAAGATCGCGACTTCTGGGAGACCCAGTACTTC. This chain joins TRBV4-3 and TRBJ2-5, with D uncertain. V gave up 0 bases and J gave up 5 bases, with 13 bases separating them. Germline loops: CDR1 LGHNA, CDR2 YSLEER. The length of the CDR3 is 15 residues.

This clonotype has a handful of counts. This chain uses TRBV9 with TRBJ2-7, with 10 bases lining up with TRBD1. Losses at the gene ends were 0 bases for V and 2 bases for J; bases not matched to a gene: 2. CDR1 and CDR2 from the germline V gene are SGDLS and YYNGEE. There are 15 residues in the CDR3. In nucleotides, the CDR3 is TGTGCCAGCAGCGTAGCGGGACAGGGGACCTACGAGCAGTACTTC. It encodes CASSVAGQGTYEQYF.

This clonotype was counted a single time. For the CDR3, the DNA is TGTGCCAGCAGTGAACCCAGGGGGAAGGAGACCCAGTACTTC. This encodes CASSEPRGKETQYF. This chain joins TRBV25-1 and TRBJ2-5; 7 positions match TRBD1. The V gene's germline CDR1 is MGHDK and CDR2 SYGVNS. With 2 bases clipped from V and 5 bases from J, the junction kept 5 bases outside the gene matches. This CDR3 has 14 residues.

This clonotype was recorded a few times. The chain carries TRBV4-3 and TRBJ1-5; D not certain. The CDR3 consists of 18 residues. From germline, CDR1 is LGHNA and CDR2 YSLEER. V lost 0 bases and J 3 bases, leaving 18 bases between the germline ends. For the CDR3, the DNA is TGCGCCAGCAGCCAAGATACCCCGGCGGCAGGACTCAATCAGCCCCAGCATTTT. Its protein product is CASSQDTPAAGLNQPQHF.

This chain links TRBV6-2 or TRBV6-3 with TRBJ2-1, with D perhaps matching TRBD2 (6 bases). Germline V gene sequence: CDR1 MNHEY, CDR2 SVGEGT. The CDR3 extends over 14 amino acids. V was trimmed by 0 bases and J by 12 bases, leaving 15 bases between them. CDR3 in DNA: TGTGCCAGCAGTTACTCGACCGGGGGAGGTGTGCAGTTCTTC. Translation gives CASSYSTGGGVQFF.

The sample holds a few counts of this clonotype. The V gene is TRBV18, the J gene TRBJ2-7, with D possibly being TRBD1 (6 bases). The length of the CDR3 is 14 residues. V was pared by 2 bases and J by 3 bases, with 11 bases between. CDR1 is KGHSH and CDR2 is LQKENI in the germline V gene. Here the CDR3 DNA reads TGTGCCAGCTCACCAAACAGGGTCGACTACGAGCAGTACTTC. Residues: CASSPNRVDYEQYF.

The chain joins TRBV12-3 or TRBV12-4 to TRBJ2-5; 8 bases map to TRBD2. TRBJ2-1 matches the DNA end more closely, so the J call is doubtful. The CDR3 runs 15 residues. CDR3 sequence (DNA): TGTGCCAGCAGTTTTTCCGGGAGGGGGTACAATGAGCAGTTCTTC. Its translation: CASSFSGRGYNEQFF.

The CDR3 coding sequence is TGTGCCAGCAGCGTAGAGGGACAGGGTACCCACGAGCAGTACTTC. It is translated as CASSVEGQGTHEQYF. The chain uses TRBV9 and TRBJ2-7; 9 bases are shared with TRBD1. This CDR3 is built from 15 residues. Germline lookup yields CDR1 SGDLS and CDR2 YYNGEE. V was pared by 0 bases and J by 5 bases, with 6 bases of the junction left unmatched.

The chain employs TRBV7-9 and TRBJ1-2; 8 bases line up with TRBD1. Germline CDR1 SEHNR, CDR2 FQNEAQ (reference sequence). V shed 0 bases, J shed 4 bases, and the junction held 13 bases outside the gene matches. This CDR3 spans 18 amino acids. CDR3 protein: CASSLAATGVGGRYGYTF. CDR3 nucleotides: TGTGCCAGCAGCTTAGCGGCGACAGGGGTCGGCGGGCGCTATGGCTACACCTTC.

The DNA for the CDR3 is TGTGCCAGCGGTCAATACAAAAACACCGGGGAGCTGTTTTTT. Its protein product is CASGQYKNTGELFF. This chain uses TRBV27 with TRBJ2-2; D unresolved. Trimming removed 8 bases at V and 2 bases at J, with 12 bases between. The CDR3 totals 14 residues. Germline V CDR1 and CDR2: MNHEY, SMNVEV (reference sequence).

The V and J genes are TRBV6-2 or TRBV6-3 and TRBJ2-7; TRBD1 matches at 7 bases. Trimming cost V 6 bases and J 9 bases; bases outside gene matches: 11. CDR1 MNHEY and CDR2 SVGEGT come from the germline V gene. CDR3 length: 13 residues. CDR3 region: CASSNTGDQGQYF. In nucleotides, the CDR3 is TGTGCCAGCAGCAACACAGGGGATCAAGGGCAGTACTTC.

Worth noting for this clonotype: At one end, the junction sequence differs from germline, possibly due to a read error. The rearrangement uses TRBV4-3 and TRBJ2-1; D may be TRBD2 (5 bases). The CDR3 consists of 13 residues. Germline V gives CDR1 LGHNA, CDR2 YSLEER. Here the CDR3 DNA reads TGCGCCAGTAGCCAAGCCCCGAGGGATGAGCAGTTCTTC. Its protein product is CASSQAPRDEQFF.

This chain links TRBV11-2 with TRBJ2-5; possibly TRBD2 for D (6 bases). The germline gives CDR1 SGHAT, CDR2 FQNNGV. Trimming took off 5 bases at V and 3 bases at J, with 16 bases between the two ends. The CDR3 runs to 15 residues. DNA for the CDR3: TGTGCCAGCAGCCCTGCGGGGAGAAGCAAAGAGACCCAGTACTTC. Amino acids: CASSPAGRSKETQYF.

The J gene is TRBJ2-7, the V gene TRBV29-1; D gene ambiguous. Trimming removed 2 bases at V and 3 bases at J, with 14 bases between. Germline lookup yields CDR1 SQVTM and CDR2 ANQGSEA. The CDR3 is 14 residues long. CDR3 loop: CSVEFAGTRYEQYF. In nucleotides, the CDR3 is TGCAGCGTTGAATTTGCAGGAACTCGCTACGAGCAGTACTTC.

The rearrangement links TRBV9 to TRBJ1-1; D unclear. CDR3 length equals 12 residues. V was trimmed by 3 bases and J by 7 bases, leaving 10 bases between them. CDR1 is SGDLS and CDR2 is YYNGEE in the germline V gene. DNA for the CDR3: TGTGCCAGCAGCGCTACACTCCTTGAAGCTTTCTTT. Translation gives CASSATLLEAFF.